The 17 T cell receptor beta chains below come from one sample, sequenced in a study of blood T cell repertoires in COVID-19. The protocol was immunoSEQ multiplex PCR, while the TCRdb copy is restricted to in-frame clones and leaves out a portion. Found here are about 65,000 clones, about 81% of them singletons; the top ten hold just under 15%. The sequencing input was peripheral blood. Receptors originate from a man aged 80 or over with acute or convalescent COVID-19.

The V call is TRBV19, the J call TRBJ1-2; maybe TRBD1 (5 bases). The CDR3 is 15 residues long. Germline CDR1 is LNHDA and CDR2 is SQIVND (reference sequence). V was trimmed by 8 bases and J by 5 bases, leaving 21 bases between them. CDR3 coding DNA: TGTGCCAGTTCCCGGGGGTCGCTACCTTTGTATGGCTACACCTTC. Residues: CASSRGSLPLYGYTF.

The rearrangement uses TRBV18 and TRBJ1-5; 8 bases map to TRBD1. CDR1 is KGHSH and CDR2 is LQKENI in the germline V gene. There are 14 residues in the CDR3. Trimming took 2 bases from V and 7 from J; bases not matched to a gene: 4. DNA of the CDR3: TGTGCCAGCTCACCAGGACAGGGCCGCCAGCCCCAGCATTTT. Translation gives CASSPGQGRQPQHF.

This clone has just a few counts. The chain recombines TRBV4-2 with TRBJ2-7; D is perhaps TRBD2 (5 bases). This CDR3 contains 17 residues. Germline loops: CDR1 LGHNA, CDR2 YNFKEQ. V dropped 1 base and J dropped 6 bases, with 22 bases sitting between them. The CDR3 DNA reads as TGTGCCAGCAGCCAAGTGGTTATGAGCGGCCAGTATTTCGAGCAGTACTTC. It translates to CASSQVVMSGQYFEQYF.

The chain combines TRBV7-3 with TRBJ2-7; TRBD2 aligns across 13 bases. This CDR3 region has 16 residues. The V gene end was trimmed by 6 bases and the J gene end by 2 bases; junction bases not matched to a gene: 7. The germline V gene encodes CDR1 SGHTA and CDR2 FQGTGA. The CDR3 region is CASSSGLAGNPYEQYF. CDR3 nucleotide sequence: TGTGCCAGCAGTTCGGGACTAGCGGGAAATCCCTACGAGCAGTACTTC.

This clone appeared a single time. V gene TRBV7-9 combines with J gene TRBJ2-7; possibly TRBD2 for D (5 bases). Per germline, CDR1 SEHNR and CDR2 FQNEAQ (reference sequence). V was pared by 1 base and J by 0 bases, with 10 bases between. CDR3 size: 15 residues. This CDR3 is CASSLGELPSYEQYF. The CDR3 DNA reads as TGTGCCAGCAGCTTAGGGGAGTTGCCCTCCTACGAGCAGTACTTC.

This clone was observed a single time. The chain uses TRBV19 and TRBJ2-7, with D possibly TRBD2 on 5 matching bases. CDR1 and CDR2 from the germline V gene are LNHDA and SQIVND (reference sequence). V was clipped by 3 bases and J by 0 bases, with 21 bases between them. The CDR3 is made up of 18 amino acids. The CDR3, as DNA: TGTGCCAGTAGTATCAATTCCGCCGGAGCGGCTGACTCCTACGAGCAGTACTTC. Amino acid sequence: CASSINSAGAADSYEQYF. Together with reference TRBV19 and TRBJ2-7, the CDR3 gives the full variable domain: DGGITQSPKYLFRKEGQNVTLSCEQNLNHDAMYWYRQDPGQGLRLIYYSQIVNDFQKGDIAEGYSVSREKKESFPLTVTSAQKNPTAFYLCASSINSAGAADSYEQYFGPGTRLTVT.

The J gene is TRBJ1-2, the V gene TRBV11-2; weak D call: TRBD1 (5 bases). The CDR3 has 14 amino acids. Deletions cut 2 bases from V and 0 bases from J, with 7 bases between. Germline loops: CDR1 SGHAT, CDR2 FQNNGV. The CDR3 DNA reads as TGTGCCAGCAGCTTAACAGGCTCTAACTATGGCTACACCTTC. Protein product: CASSLTGSNYGYTF.

The chain couples TRBV19 to TRBJ2-2, with a weak D call TRBD2 (5 bases). CDR1 and CDR2 from the germline V gene are LNHDA and SQIVND (reference sequence). The CDR3 sequence is 14 residues long. V was trimmed by 6 bases and J by 0 bases, leaving 8 bases between them. The CDR3 loop reads CASRRGSNTGELFF. The DNA of the CDR3 is TGTGCCAGTAGGAGAGGGTCGAACACCGGGGAGCTGTTTTTT.

The V gene is TRBV4-2, the J gene TRBJ1-4; TRBD1 matches at 10 bases. The CDR3 has 18 residues. The germline gives CDR1 LGHNA, CDR2 YNFKEQ. J gave up 0 bases and V 0 bases, and 4 bases lay outside the gene matches. This chain's CDR3 is CASSQEAGQGATNEKLFF. As DNA, the CDR3 is TGTGCCAGCAGCCAAGAAGCCGGACAGGGGGCAACTAATGAAAAACTGTTTTTT.

V usage is TRBV10-3 and J usage is TRBJ2-1, with TRBD1 identical over 8 bases. Germline V gives CDR1 ENHRY, CDR2 SYGVKD. The CDR3 covers 14 residues. J was trimmed by 1 base and V by 10 bases; bases with no gene match: 6. The CDR3: CASGQGGSYNEQFF. The DNA for the CDR3 is TGTGCCAGCGGACAGGGCGGATCCTACAATGAGCAGTTCTTC.

CDR3 in amino acids: CASSTSGTGNEKLFF. In DNA, the CDR3 is TGTGCCAGCAGCACCTCCGGGACAGGAAACGAAAAACTGTTTTTT. J is TRBJ1-4 and V is TRBV11-3; TRBD1 agrees at 8 bases. The junction had 10 bases not matched to a gene; V was cut back by 5 bases and J by 8 bases. Germline V gives CDR1 SGHNT, CDR2 YENEEA. This CDR3 has 15 amino acids.

V usage is TRBV14 and J usage is TRBJ1-3, with D maybe TRBD1 (5 bases). Per germline, CDR1 SGHDN and CDR2 FVKESK. This CDR3 comprises 16 residues. The germline V and J ends were trimmed by 1 base and 2 bases, with 12 bases remaining between them. The CDR3 here is CASSQGFGRAGNTIYF. For the CDR3, the DNA is TGTGCCAGCAGCCAAGGATTCGGCAGGGCTGGAAACACCATATATTTT. The full variable domain, in which reference TRBV14 and TRBJ1-3 provide the parts outside the CDR3, is EAGVTQFPSHSVIEKGQTVTLRCDPISGHDNLYWYRRVMGKEIKFLLHFVKESKQDESGMPNNRFLAERTGGTYSTLKVQPAELEDSGVYFCASSQGFGRAGNTIYFGEGSWLTVV.

The rearrangement uses TRBV5-1 and TRBJ2-1, with D possibly TRBD1 on 6 matching bases. The CDR3 covers 15 residues. V lost 4 bases to trimming and J lost 0 bases, with 11 bases between them. Germline V gene data show CDR1 as SGHRS and CDR2 as YFSETQ. The CDR3 DNA sequence: TGCGCCAGCAGCGGGGGCCGCAGCTCCTACAATGAGCAGTTCTTC. Translated, it gives CASSGGRSSYNEQFF.

This clone was counted between two and nine times. The rearrangement uses TRBV19 and TRBJ2-2; TRBD1 aligns across 9 bases. From germline, CDR1 is LNHDA and CDR2 SQIVND (reference sequence). V trimming: 4 bases; J trimming: 5 bases; junction bases outside the gene matches: 8. CDR3 size: 16 residues. CDR3 DNA sequence: TGTGCCAGTAGTAAGGCGGGACAGGGTGGGACCGGGGAGCTGTTTTTT. This gives the protein CASSKAGQGGTGELFF.

The V gene is TRBV2, the J gene TRBJ1-2; TRBD1 is a possible D gene (5 bases). The CDR3 is 13 amino acids. V was cut by 3 bases and J by 4 bases, with 9 bases left in between. Looked up from germline, CDR1 is SNHLY and CDR2 is FYNNEI. CDR3 protein: CASSDREAYGYTF. Written as DNA, the CDR3 is TGTGCCAGCAGTGACAGGGAGGCCTATGGCTACACCTTC.

The J gene is TRBJ2-2, the V gene TRBV28; D call uncertain. The germline V and J ends were trimmed by 7 bases and 0 bases, with 12 bases remaining between them. The CDR3 runs 15 residues. CDR1 and CDR2 from the germline V gene are MDHEN and SYDVKM. CDR3 loop: CASNSIGSNTGELFF. The CDR3, as DNA: TGTGCCAGCAACTCCATTGGTTCGAACACCGGGGAGCTGTTTTTT.

The V and J genes are TRBV6-5 and TRBJ1-2, with D perhaps TRBD1 (5 bases). V was clipped by 5 bases and J by 8 bases, with 18 bases between them. The length of the CDR3 is 14 residues. Germline-derived CDR1 and CDR2 are MNHEY and SVGAGI. The CDR3 region is CASSSRQSQRGYTF. The CDR3 DNA reads TGTGCCAGCAGTAGCCGACAGTCCCAACGCGGCTACACCTTC.